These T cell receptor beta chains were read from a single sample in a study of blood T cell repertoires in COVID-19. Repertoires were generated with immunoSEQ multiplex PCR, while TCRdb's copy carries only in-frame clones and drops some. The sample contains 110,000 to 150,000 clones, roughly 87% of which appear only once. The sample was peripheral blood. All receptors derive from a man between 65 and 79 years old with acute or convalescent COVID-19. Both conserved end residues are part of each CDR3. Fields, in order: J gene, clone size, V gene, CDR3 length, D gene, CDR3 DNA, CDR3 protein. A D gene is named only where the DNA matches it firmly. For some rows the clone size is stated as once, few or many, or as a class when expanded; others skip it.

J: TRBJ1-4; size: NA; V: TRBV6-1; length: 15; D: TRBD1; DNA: TGTGCCAGCAGTGACCAGGGGGCAACTAATGAAAAACTGTTTTTT; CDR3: CASSDQGATNEKLFF
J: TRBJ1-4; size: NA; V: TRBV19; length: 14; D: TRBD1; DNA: TGTGCCAGTAAAACAGGGGGCCCTGATGAAAAACTGTTTTTT; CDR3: CASKTGGPDEKLFF
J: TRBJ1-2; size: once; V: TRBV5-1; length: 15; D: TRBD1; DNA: TGCGCCAGCAGCTCGGGACAGGGAAGTCACTATGGCTACACCTTC; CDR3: CASSSGQGSHYGYTF
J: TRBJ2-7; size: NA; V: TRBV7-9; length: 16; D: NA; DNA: TGTGCCAGCAGCTTAGCGATGGGCGAGAGCTCCTACGAGCAGTACTTC; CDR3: CASSLAMGESSYEQYF
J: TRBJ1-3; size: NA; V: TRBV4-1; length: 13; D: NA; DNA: TGCGCCAGCAGCCACCCCCGGAGGAACACCATATATTTT; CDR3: CASSHPRRNTIYF
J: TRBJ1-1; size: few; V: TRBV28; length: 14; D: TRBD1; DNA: TGTGCCAGCAGTACGGGACAGGGGGACACTGAAGCTTTCTTT; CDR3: CASSTGQGDTEAFF
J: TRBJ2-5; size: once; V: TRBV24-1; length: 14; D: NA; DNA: TGTGCCACCAGTGTTTCAGGGGTCCAAGAGACCCAGTACTTC; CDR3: CATSVSGVQETQYF
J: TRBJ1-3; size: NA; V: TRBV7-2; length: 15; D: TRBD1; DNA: TGTGCCAGCAGCTCACAGGGGGATACTGGAAACACCATATATTTT; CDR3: CASSSQGDTGNTIYF
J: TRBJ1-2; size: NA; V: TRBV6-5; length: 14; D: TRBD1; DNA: TGTGCCAGCACCCTCCCGACAGGGGCCTATGGCTACACCTTC; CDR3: CASTLPTGAYGYTF
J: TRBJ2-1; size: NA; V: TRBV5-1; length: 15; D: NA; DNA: TGCGCCAGCCAATTATCCGGGACTCGGAACAATGAGCAGTTCTTC; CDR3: CASQLSGTRNNEQFF
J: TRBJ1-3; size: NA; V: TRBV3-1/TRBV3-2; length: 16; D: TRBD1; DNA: TGTGCCAGCAGCTACATGTTTGGGACAGGGGGAAACACCATATATTTT; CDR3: CASSYMFGTGGNTIYF
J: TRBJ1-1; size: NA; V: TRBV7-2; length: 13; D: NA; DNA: TGTGCCAGCAGCTTCCTGCAGGGCACTGAAGCTTTCTTT; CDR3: CASSFLQGTEAFF
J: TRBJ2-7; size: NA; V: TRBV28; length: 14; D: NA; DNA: TGTGCCAGCAGTTCCCAGGGGAACCTAGGCGAGCAGTACTTC; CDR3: CASSSQGNLGEQYF
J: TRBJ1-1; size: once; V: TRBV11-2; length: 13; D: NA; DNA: TGTGCCAGCAGCAACCGGCAGGCCCGTGAAGCTTTCTTT; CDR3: CASSNRQAREAFF
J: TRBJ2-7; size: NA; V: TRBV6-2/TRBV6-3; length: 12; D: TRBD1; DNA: TGTGCCAGCAGTAGACAGGGATACGAGCAGTACTTC; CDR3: CASSRQGYEQYF
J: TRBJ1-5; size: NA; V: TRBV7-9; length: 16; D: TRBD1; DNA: TGTGCCAGCGCATTTTACAGGGGAGTTGACAATCAGCCCCAGCATTTT; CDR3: CASAFYRGVDNQPQHF